This T cell receptor beta chain was sequenced for a study of CD8 T cells in Susac syndrome. Background on the study: Patients with Susac syndrome were therapy-naive, on corticosteroids, or on intravenous immunoglobulin alone at the time that blood was drawn.

TEMRA cells were FACS-enriched, and CD8+ and CD4+ T cells were isolated negatively. When the RNA was reverse transcribed, random hexamers were used with an input of about 0.45 to 1 ug. Amplification of TCR beta CDR3 used immunoSEQ multiplex PCR across 54 Vbeta and 13 Jbeta. TCRdb used MiXCR to reprocess the immunoSEQ multiplex PCR reads, holding one entry per CDR3 protein. Of more than 95,000 distinct CDR3 sequences listed, approximately 96% were seen once; the top ten hold around 0.21%. The receptor was derived from a human donor with Susac syndrome. Sequencing was performed on CD8+ T cells from PBMCs.

The CDR3 DNA reads TGCAGTGCTAGGGGGCGGGAGGCGTCCTACGAGCAGTACTTC. Amino acid sequence: CSARGREASYEQYF. The gene calls are TRBV20-1 and TRBJ2-7, with 8 nucleotides matching TRBD2. V shed 3 bases, J shed 1 base, and the junction held 5 bases outside the gene matches. Germline V gives CDR1 DFQATT, CDR2 SNEGSKA (reference sequence). This CDR3 comprises 14 residues.